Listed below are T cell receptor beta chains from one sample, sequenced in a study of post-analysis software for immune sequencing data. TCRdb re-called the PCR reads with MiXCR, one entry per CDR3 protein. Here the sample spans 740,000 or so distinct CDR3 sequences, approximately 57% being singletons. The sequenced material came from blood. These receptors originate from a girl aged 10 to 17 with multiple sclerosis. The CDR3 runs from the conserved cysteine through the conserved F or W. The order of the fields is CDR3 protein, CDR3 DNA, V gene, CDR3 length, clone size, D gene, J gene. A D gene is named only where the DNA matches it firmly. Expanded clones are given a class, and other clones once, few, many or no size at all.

cdr3_aa: CSARIPGPSTDTQYF
cdr3_nt: TGCAGTGCTAGGATCCCGGGGCCAAGCACAGATACGCAGTATTTT
v_call: TRBV20-1
cdr3_length: 15
clone_size: -
d_call: -
j_call: TRBJ2-3

cdr3_aa: CASSVAPGASSSYNEQFF
cdr3_nt: TGTGCCAGCAGCGTAGCTCCGGGGGCGAGTAGCTCCTACAATGAGCAGTTCTTC
v_call: TRBV9
cdr3_length: 18
clone_size: -
d_call: -
j_call: TRBJ2-1

cdr3_aa: CATSRVEGGQETQYF
cdr3_nt: TGTGCCACCAGCAGAGTTGAGGGGGGCCAAGAGACCCAGTACTTC
v_call: TRBV15
cdr3_length: 15
clone_size: -
d_call: -
j_call: TRBJ2-5

cdr3_aa: CASSSQSTASRETQYF
cdr3_nt: TGTGCCAGCAGCTCCCAATCGACAGCGAGCAGGGAGACCCAGTACTTC
v_call: TRBV7-6
cdr3_length: 16
clone_size: few
d_call: -
j_call: TRBJ2-5

cdr3_aa: CASRSRGSHGTEAFF
cdr3_nt: TGCGCCAGCAGGTCCCGGGGGTCCCACGGCACTGAAGCTTTCTTT
v_call: TRBV5-1
cdr3_length: 15
clone_size: -
d_call: -
j_call: TRBJ1-1

cdr3_aa: CSVGDTWDAQYF
cdr3_nt: TGCAGCGTTGGGGATACGTGGGATGCGCAGTATTTT
v_call: TRBV29-1
cdr3_length: 12
clone_size: -
d_call: -
j_call: TRBJ2-3

cdr3_aa: CSVERGTHDTGVYEQYF
cdr3_nt: TGCAGCGTTGAAAGGGGGACACACGACACCGGGGTATACGAGCAGTACTTC
v_call: TRBV29-1
cdr3_length: 17
clone_size: once
d_call: -
j_call: TRBJ2-7

cdr3_aa: CASSRLAGDTDTQYF
cdr3_nt: TGTGCCAGCAGCAGACTAGCGGGCGACACAGATACGCAGTATTTT
v_call: TRBV7-9
cdr3_length: 15
clone_size: few
d_call: TRBD2
j_call: TRBJ2-3

cdr3_aa: CASSKRESGEQYF
cdr3_nt: TGTGCCAGCAGTAAGCGGGAAAGTGGCGAGCAGTACTTC
v_call: TRBV12-3/TRBV12-4
cdr3_length: 13
clone_size: -
d_call: TRBD2
j_call: TRBJ2-7

cdr3_aa: CATSRGQGGTDTQYF
cdr3_nt: TGTGCCACCAGCAGGGGACAGGGAGGAACAGATACGCAGTATTTT
v_call: TRBV15
cdr3_length: 15
clone_size: -
d_call: TRBD1
j_call: TRBJ2-3

cdr3_aa: CASSYGRSAQYF
cdr3_nt: TGTGCCAGCAGTTACGGGAGGAGCGCGCAGTACTTC
v_call: TRBV6-5
cdr3_length: 12
clone_size: few
d_call: -
j_call: TRBJ2-5

cdr3_aa: CASSLVGGRADTQYF
cdr3_nt: TGTGCCAGCAGCCTCGTGGGGGGGAGGGCAGATACGCAGTATTTT
v_call: TRBV12-3/TRBV12-4
cdr3_length: 15
clone_size: -
d_call: TRBD2
j_call: TRBJ2-3

cdr3_aa: CSLIRDRSSYEQYF
cdr3_nt: TGCAGCCTAATCCGGGACAGAAGCTCCTATGAGCAGTACTTC
v_call: TRBV20-1
cdr3_length: 14
clone_size: few
d_call: TRBD1
j_call: TRBJ2-7

cdr3_aa: CASSPSTGTRVETQYF
cdr3_nt: TGTGCCAGCAGCCCCTCAACCGGGACTAGAGTGGAGACCCAGTACTTC
v_call: TRBV7-9
cdr3_length: 16
clone_size: -
d_call: TRBD2
j_call: TRBJ2-5

cdr3_aa: CASSEPSGLSTDTQYF
cdr3_nt: TGTGCCAGCAGTGAACCCTCGGGACTGAGCACAGATACGCAGTATTTT
v_call: TRBV25-1
cdr3_length: 16
clone_size: -
d_call: -
j_call: TRBJ2-3

cdr3_aa: CASGGEGSYNEQFF
cdr3_nt: TGCGCCAGCGGGGGGGAGGGCTCCTACAATGAGCAGTTCTTC
v_call: TRBV5-1
cdr3_length: 14
clone_size: once
d_call: TRBD2
j_call: TRBJ2-1

cdr3_aa: CSATSQGRYGYTF
cdr3_nt: TGCAGTGCTACGTCACAGGGCCGCTATGGCTACACCTTC
v_call: TRBV20-1
cdr3_length: 13
clone_size: few
d_call: -
j_call: TRBJ1-2

cdr3_aa: CASSQDRTGGSNYGYTF
cdr3_nt: TGCGCCAGCAGCCAAGACAGGACAGGGGGCTCGAACTATGGCTACACCTTC
v_call: TRBV4-1
cdr3_length: 17
clone_size: -
d_call: TRBD1
j_call: TRBJ1-2

cdr3_aa: CASRGTSGSIYEQFF
cdr3_nt: TGTGCCAGCAGGGGGACTAGCGGGAGTATCTATGAGCAGTTCTTC
v_call: TRBV27
cdr3_length: 15
clone_size: -
d_call: TRBD2
j_call: TRBJ2-1

cdr3_aa: CASSYDLASGSSYNEQFF
cdr3_nt: TGTGCCAGCAGTTACGACCTGGCTAGCGGGAGTTCCTACAATGAGCAGTTCTTC
v_call: TRBV6-5
cdr3_length: 18
clone_size: -
d_call: TRBD2
j_call: TRBJ2-1

cdr3_aa: CASSPLPTYEQYF
cdr3_nt: TGTGCCAGCAGCCCCCTGCCGACCTACGAGCAGTACTTC
v_call: TRBV13
cdr3_length: 13
clone_size: -
d_call: -
j_call: TRBJ2-7

cdr3_aa: CAISESVGGGWDEQFF
cdr3_nt: TGTGCCATCAGTGAGTCAGTCGGGGGTGGATGGGATGAGCAGTTCTTC
v_call: TRBV10-3
cdr3_length: 16
clone_size: few
d_call: -
j_call: TRBJ2-1

cdr3_aa: CSVERGASNGYTF
cdr3_nt: TGCAGCGTTGAGAGGGGGGCAAGTAATGGCTACACCTTC
v_call: TRBV29-1
cdr3_length: 13
clone_size: -
d_call: -
j_call: TRBJ1-2

cdr3_aa: CASSYSSAWTGTYEQYF
cdr3_nt: TGTGCCAGCAGTTACTCGTCCGCCTGGACAGGGACCTACGAGCAGTACTTC
v_call: TRBV6-6
cdr3_length: 17
clone_size: -
d_call: TRBD1
j_call: TRBJ2-7

cdr3_aa: CASSPWADQETQYF
cdr3_nt: TGTGCCAGCAGTCCCTGGGCAGACCAAGAGACCCAGTACTTC
v_call: TRBV27
cdr3_length: 14
clone_size: -
d_call: -
j_call: TRBJ2-5

cdr3_aa: CASSLRGGFVDIQYF
cdr3_nt: TGTGCCAGCAGCCTCAGGGGGGGGTTCGTCGACATTCAGTACTTC
v_call: TRBV7-9
cdr3_length: 15
clone_size: -
d_call: -
j_call: TRBJ2-4

cdr3_aa: CSARASGSTYEQYF
cdr3_nt: TGCAGTGCTAGAGCCAGCGGGTCTACCTACGAGCAGTACTTC
v_call: TRBV20-1
cdr3_length: 14
clone_size: -
d_call: -
j_call: TRBJ2-7